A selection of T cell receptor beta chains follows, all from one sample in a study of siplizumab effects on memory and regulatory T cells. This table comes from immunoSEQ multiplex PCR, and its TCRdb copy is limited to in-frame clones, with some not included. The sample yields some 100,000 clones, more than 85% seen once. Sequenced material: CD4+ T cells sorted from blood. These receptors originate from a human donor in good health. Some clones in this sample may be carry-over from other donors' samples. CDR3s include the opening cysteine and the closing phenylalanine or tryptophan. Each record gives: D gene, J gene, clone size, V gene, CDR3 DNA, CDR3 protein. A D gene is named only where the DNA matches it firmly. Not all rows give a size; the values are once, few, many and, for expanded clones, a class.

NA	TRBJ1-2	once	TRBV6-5	TGTGCCAGCACTCCAGGGACTAACTATGGCTACACCTTC	CASTPGTNYGYTF
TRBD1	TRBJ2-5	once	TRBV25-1	TGTGCCAGCGGATTATCCGGGACAGGGGGACGAGAGACCCAGTACTTC	CASGLSGTGGRETQYF
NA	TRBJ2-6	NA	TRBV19	TGTGCCAGTAGTTGGGGTCTCTCTGGGGCCAACGTCCTGACTTTC	CASSWGLSGANVLTF
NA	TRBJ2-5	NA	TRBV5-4	TGTGCCAGCAGCTCCCCGCTGGCCCCGGGCCAGTACTTC	CASSSPLAPGQYF
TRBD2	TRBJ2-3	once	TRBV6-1	TGTGCCAGCATTAGGACGGGACTAGAAACGCAGTATTTT	CASIRTGLETQYF
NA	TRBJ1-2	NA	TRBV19	TGTGCCAGTAGTCCCCAGGTTGACTATGGCTACACCTTC	CASSPQVDYGYTF
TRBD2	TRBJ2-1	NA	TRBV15	TGTGCCACCAGCTCATCCGGGGGGGATGAGAATGAGCAGTTCTTC	CATSSSGGDENEQFF
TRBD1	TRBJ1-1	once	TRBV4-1	TGCGCCAGCAGCCAACAACAGGGGGCCGGTACTGAAGCTTTCTTT	CASSQQQGAGTEAFF
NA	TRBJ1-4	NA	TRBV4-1	TGCGCCAGCAGCCATATCGGACAGATTGGGGAAACTAATGAAAAACTGTTTTTT	CASSHIGQIGETNEKLFF
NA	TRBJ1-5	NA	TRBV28	TGTGCCAGCAGTCCCGACCAGGGGAAGTATCAGCCCCAGCATTTT	CASSPDQGKYQPQHF
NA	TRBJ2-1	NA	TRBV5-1	TGCGCCAGCGGGGTCATTGCGGGAAGCTCCTACAATGAGCAGTTCTTC	CASGVIAGSSYNEQFF
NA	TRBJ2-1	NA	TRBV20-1	TGCAGTGCTTATTTCAATGAGCAGTTCTTC	CSAYFNEQFF
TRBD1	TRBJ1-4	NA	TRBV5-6	TGTGCCAGCAGCGGGACAGGGGCTAGGGGTAATGAAAAACTGTTTTTT	CASSGTGARGNEKLFF
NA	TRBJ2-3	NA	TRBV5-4	TGTGCCAGCAGCTCCCGGGCGGCTGGGGATACGCAGTATTTT	CASSSRAAGDTQYF
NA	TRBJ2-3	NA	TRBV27	TGTGCCAGCAGCAGTCGACAGGTTAGCACAGATACGCAGTATTTT	CASSSRQVSTDTQYF
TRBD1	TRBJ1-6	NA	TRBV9	TGTGCCAGCAGCGTAACGCAGGGGGGTAATTCACCCCTCCACTTT	CASSVTQGGNSPLHF
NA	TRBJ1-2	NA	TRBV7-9	TGTGCCAGCAGCTTCGGCACGGGAGGCTACACCTTC	CASSFGTGGYTF
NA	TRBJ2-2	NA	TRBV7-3	TGTGCCAGCAGCCAACAGGGAGGGGCGAACACCGGGGAGCTGTTTTTT	CASSQQGGANTGELFF
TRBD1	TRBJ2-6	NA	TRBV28	TGTGCCAGCAGTTTAAACGCCAGGGGGCTGTCTGGGGCCAACGTCCTGACTTTC	CASSLNARGLSGANVLTF
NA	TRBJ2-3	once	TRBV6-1	TGTGCCAGCAGTGTATCAGGGGGGAGCACAGATACGCAGTATTTT	CASSVSGGSTDTQYF
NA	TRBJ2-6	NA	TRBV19	TGTGCCAGTTCGCAGGACTCAGTCTCTGGGGCCAACGTCCTGACTTTC	CASSQDSVSGANVLTF
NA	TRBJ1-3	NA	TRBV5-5	TGTGCCAGCAGACCGAACACCCGGGAATCCAGCACCATATATTTT	CASRPNTRESSTIYF
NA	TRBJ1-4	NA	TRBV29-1	TGCAGCGCCAGGGACGGACCTAATGAAAAACTGTTTTTT	CSARDGPNEKLFF
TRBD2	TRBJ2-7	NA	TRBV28	TGTGCCAGCAGTTTACCCAGGACTAGCGGTACCTACGAGCAGTACTTC	CASSLPRTSGTYEQYF
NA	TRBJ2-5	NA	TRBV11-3	TGTGCCAGCAGCCCTGCGGTGGGCGAGACCCAGTACTTC	CASSPAVGETQYF
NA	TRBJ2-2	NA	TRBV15	TGTGCCACCAGCAGAGATCTGGAGCAGGGGAGCACCGGGGAGCTGTTTTTT	CATSRDLEQGSTGELFF
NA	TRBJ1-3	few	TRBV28	TGTGCCAGCCTCGGTGGAGCGGGAAACACCATATATTTT	CASLGGAGNTIYF
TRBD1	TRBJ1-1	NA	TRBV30	TGTGCCTGGGGACCCTTGAACAGGGGGCACACTGAAGCTTTCTTT	CAWGPLNRGHTEAFF
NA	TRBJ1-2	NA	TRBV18	TGTGCCAGCTCACCAGGAGTCGGGTCCCCATCCTATGGCTACACCTTC	CASSPGVGSPSYGYTF
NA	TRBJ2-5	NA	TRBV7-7	TGTGCTAGCAGCTTGTGGGTGGATGAAGAGACCCAGTACTTC	CASSLWVDEETQYF
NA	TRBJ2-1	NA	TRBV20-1	TGCAGTGCTAGACGAGAGTGGCAGTTCTTC	CSARREWQFF
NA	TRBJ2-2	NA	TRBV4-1	TGCGCCAGCAGCCAAGAGGGGGGTAGCGTCCTTGGGAGGGAGCTGTTTTTT	CASSQEGGSVLGRELFF
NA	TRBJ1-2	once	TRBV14	TGTGCCAGCAGTTACGCGGGTCCCGTTTTTTTAGGCTACACCTTC	CASSYAGPVFLGYTF
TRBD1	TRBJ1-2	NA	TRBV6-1	TGTGCCAGCAGGGACGGGACAGCTTATGGCTACACCTTC	CASRDGTAYGYTF
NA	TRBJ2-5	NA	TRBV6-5	TGTGCCAGCAGCACACCGGGACCTCAGTACTTC	CASSTPGPQYF
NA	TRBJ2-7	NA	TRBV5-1	TGCGCCAGCAGCTTGTACAACGCCCGAGAGCAGTACTTC	CASSLYNAREQYF
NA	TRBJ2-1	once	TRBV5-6	TGTGCCAGCAGCTTGTTCACGACGGTCTCCTCCTACAATGAGCAGTTCTTC	CASSLFTTVSSYNEQFF
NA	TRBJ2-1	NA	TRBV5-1	TGCGCCAGCAGCTTCCAGGCGAATGAGCAGTTCTTC	CASSFQANEQFF
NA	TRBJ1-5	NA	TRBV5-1	TGCGCCAGCAGCTCTTCAGAGGGCAATCAGCCCCAGCATTTT	CASSSSEGNQPQHF
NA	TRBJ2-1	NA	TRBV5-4	TGTGCCAGCACTAAGAGCACCGGGTACAATGAGCAGTTCTTC	CASTKSTGYNEQFF
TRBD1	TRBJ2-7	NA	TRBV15	TGTGCCACCAGCAAGATTCGACAGGGGGCGTACGAGCAGTACTTC	CATSKIRQGAYEQYF
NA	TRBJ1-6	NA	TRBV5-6	TGTGCCAGCAGCTTATACCAGGGGAGCTCCTATAATTCACCCCTCCACTTT	CASSLYQGSSYNSPLHF
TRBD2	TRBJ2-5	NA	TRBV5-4	TGTGCCAGCAGCTTGGGAGGGGACGGGAGGGCCCGGGAGACCCAGTACTTC	CASSLGGDGRARETQYF
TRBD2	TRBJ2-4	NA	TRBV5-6	TGTGCCAGCAGCTTGGTTATTCGGGGGGTAGCCAAAAACATTCAGTACTTC	CASSLVIRGVAKNIQYF
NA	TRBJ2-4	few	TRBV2	TGTGCCAGCAGTGCCCAGGGATCCAAAAACATTCAGTACTTC	CASSAQGSKNIQYF
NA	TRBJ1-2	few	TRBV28	TGTGCCAGCACCAACCGTGCGGGGGCCCGCAAAACATATGGCTACACCTTC	CASTNRAGARKTYGYTF
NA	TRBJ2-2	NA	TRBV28	TGTGCCAGCAGTTTCGTCGGCGGGGTATACACCGGGGAGCTGTTTTTT	CASSFVGGVYTGELFF
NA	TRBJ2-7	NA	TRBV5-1	TGCGCCAGCAGCTTGCGGGGACTTACGGACCGCTGGGAGCAGTACTTC	CASSLRGLTDRWEQYF
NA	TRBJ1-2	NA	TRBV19	TGTGCCACCGAGTTAAAGTCCGGGTTAGGTGGCTACACCTTC	CATELKSGLGGYTF
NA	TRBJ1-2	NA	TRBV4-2	TGTGCCAGCAGCCAAGGGGTGGGGAACTATGGCTACACCTTC	CASSQGVGNYGYTF
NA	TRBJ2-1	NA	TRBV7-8	TGTGCCAGCTCTGTTAGCCGAGATCGTCCGTCCTACAATGAGCAGTTCTTC	CASSVSRDRPSYNEQFF
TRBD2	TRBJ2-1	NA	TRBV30	TGTGCCTGGAGCCTCGACCGACTAGCCCTTACGGATGAGCAGTTCTTC	CAWSLDRLALTDEQFF
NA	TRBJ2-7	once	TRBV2	TGTGCCAGCAGGCCCCATGGGGAATCCGGCGAGCAGTACTTC	CASRPHGESGEQYF
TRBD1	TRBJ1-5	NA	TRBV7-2	TGTGCCAGCAGCCTCAAGACACTAGGACAGGGGAGCAATCAGCCCCAGCATTTT	CASSLKTLGQGSNQPQHF